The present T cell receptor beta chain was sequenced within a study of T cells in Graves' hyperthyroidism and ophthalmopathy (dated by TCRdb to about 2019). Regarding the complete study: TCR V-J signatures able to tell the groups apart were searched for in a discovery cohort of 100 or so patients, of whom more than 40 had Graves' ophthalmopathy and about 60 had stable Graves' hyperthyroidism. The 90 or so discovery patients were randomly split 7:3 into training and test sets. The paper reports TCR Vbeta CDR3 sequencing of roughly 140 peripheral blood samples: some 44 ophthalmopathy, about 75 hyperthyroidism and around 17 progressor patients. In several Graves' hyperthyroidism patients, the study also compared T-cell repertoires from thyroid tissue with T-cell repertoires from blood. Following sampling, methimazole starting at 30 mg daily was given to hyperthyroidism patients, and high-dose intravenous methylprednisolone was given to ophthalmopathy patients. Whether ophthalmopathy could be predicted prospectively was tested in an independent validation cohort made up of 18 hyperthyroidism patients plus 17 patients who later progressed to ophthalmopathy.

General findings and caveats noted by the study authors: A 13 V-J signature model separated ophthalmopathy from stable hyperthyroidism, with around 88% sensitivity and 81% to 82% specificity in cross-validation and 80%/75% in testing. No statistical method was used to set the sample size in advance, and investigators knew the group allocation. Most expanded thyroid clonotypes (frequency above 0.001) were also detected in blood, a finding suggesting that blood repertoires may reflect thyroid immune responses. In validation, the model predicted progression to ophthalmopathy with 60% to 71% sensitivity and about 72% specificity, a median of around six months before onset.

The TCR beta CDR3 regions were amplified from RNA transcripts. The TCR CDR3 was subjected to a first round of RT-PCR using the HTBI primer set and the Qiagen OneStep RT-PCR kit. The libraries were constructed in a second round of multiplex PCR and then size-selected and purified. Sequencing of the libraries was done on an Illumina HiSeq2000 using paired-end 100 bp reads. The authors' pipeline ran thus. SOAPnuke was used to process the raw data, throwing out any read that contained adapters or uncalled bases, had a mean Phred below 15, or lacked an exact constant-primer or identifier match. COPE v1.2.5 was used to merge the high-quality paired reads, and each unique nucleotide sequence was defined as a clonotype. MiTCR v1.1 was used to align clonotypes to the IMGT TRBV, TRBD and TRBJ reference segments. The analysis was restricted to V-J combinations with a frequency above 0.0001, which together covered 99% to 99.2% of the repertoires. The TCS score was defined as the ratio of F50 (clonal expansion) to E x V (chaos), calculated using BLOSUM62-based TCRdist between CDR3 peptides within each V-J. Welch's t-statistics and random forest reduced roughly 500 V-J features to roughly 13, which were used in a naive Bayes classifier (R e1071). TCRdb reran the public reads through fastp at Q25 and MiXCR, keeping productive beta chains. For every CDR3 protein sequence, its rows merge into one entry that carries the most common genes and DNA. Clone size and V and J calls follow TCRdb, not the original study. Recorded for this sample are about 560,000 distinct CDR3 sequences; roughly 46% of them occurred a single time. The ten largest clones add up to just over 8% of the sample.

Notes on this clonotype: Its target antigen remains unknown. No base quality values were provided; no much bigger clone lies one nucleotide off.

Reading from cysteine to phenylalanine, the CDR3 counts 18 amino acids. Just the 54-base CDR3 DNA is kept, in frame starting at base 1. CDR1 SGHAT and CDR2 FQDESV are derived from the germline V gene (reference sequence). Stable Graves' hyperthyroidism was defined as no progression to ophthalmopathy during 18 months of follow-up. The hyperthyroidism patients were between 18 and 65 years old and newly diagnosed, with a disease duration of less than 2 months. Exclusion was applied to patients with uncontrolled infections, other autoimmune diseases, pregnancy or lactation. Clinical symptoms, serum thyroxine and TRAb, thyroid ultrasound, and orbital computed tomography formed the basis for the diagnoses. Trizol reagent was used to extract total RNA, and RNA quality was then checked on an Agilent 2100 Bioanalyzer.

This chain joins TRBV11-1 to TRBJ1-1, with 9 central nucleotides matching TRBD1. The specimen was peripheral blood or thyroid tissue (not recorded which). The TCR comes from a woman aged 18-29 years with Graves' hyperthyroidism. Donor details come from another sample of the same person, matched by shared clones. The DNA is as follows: TGTGCTGGAATCCCTTCCGGGACAGGGCGATACATGAACACTGAAGCTTTCTTT. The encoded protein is CAGIPSGTGRYMNTEAFF.